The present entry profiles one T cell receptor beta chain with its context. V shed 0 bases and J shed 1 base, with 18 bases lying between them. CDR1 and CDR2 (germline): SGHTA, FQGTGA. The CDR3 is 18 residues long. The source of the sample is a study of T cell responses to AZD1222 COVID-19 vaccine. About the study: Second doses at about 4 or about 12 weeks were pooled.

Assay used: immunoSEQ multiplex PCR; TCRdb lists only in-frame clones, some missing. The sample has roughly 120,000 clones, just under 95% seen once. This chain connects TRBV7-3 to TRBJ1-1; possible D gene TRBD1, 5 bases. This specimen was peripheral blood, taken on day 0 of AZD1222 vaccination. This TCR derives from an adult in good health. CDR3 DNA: TGTGCCAGCAGCTTAACCGGGGCGTCGGGAGGTTGGAACACTGAAGCTTTCTTT. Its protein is CASSLTGASGGWNTEAFF.